A single sample is the source of the 31 T cell receptor beta chains below, sequenced in a study of patients and donors after allogeneic stem cell transplantation. TCRdb reprocessed the RT-PCR reads with MiXCR, giving one entry per CDR3 protein. The table includes 150,000 to 200,000 distinct CDR3 sequences, about 30% detected once. The sample was blood, either unsorted or a sorted T cell fraction (not recorded which). Receptors originate from a human donor who was either an allogeneic HSCT recipient or a stem cell or donor lymphocyte infusion donor (not recorded which). It is not recorded whose cells these are; they may come from a transplant donor.

The gene calls are TRBV4-2 and TRBJ2-5, with D tentatively TRBD1 or TRBD2 (6 bases each). The V end was cut by 3 bases, the J end by 7 bases, with 15 bases between. CDR3 length: 14 amino acids. The germline gives CDR1 LGHNA, CDR2 YNFKEQ. The CDR3 sequence: CASSHYREDVTQYF. In DNA, the CDR3 is TGTGCCAGCAGCCACTACAGGGAGGATGTGACCCAGTACTTC.

The rearrangement links TRBV6-6 to TRBJ2-7; 12 bases are shared with TRBD2. CDR1 is MNHNY, CDR2 SVGAGI, per germline (reference sequence). V was pared by 6 bases and J by 3 bases, with 9 bases of the junction left unmatched. The CDR3 is 16 residues long. CDR3 protein: CASRPYLTSGSYEQYF. The CDR3 DNA is TGTGCCAGCAGACCCTACTTGACTAGCGGGAGCTACGAGCAGTACTTC.

This clonotype was counted between two and nine times. The conserved phenylalanine or tryptophan normally closing the CDR3 is absent here, so this likely arose from a read error. The DNA is left out, because the CDR3 cannot be placed on it with certainty; the CDR3 is given as TCRdb lists it. The V call is TRBV20-1, the J call TRBJ1-4; the table's D call, TRBD1, has no DNA check behind it. The CDR3 spans 12 amino acids, including both terminal residues. Germline V gives CDR1 DFQATT, CDR2 SNEGSKA (reference sequence). CDR3 in amino acids: CSARDTGTAVSI.

There are many counts of this clonotype. The chain couples TRBV5-1 to TRBJ2-1; 9 bases fit TRBD1. After removal of 4 bases from V and 9 bases from J, the junction contained 17 bases not matched to a gene. The CDR3 has 17 amino acids. CDR1 is SGHRS and CDR2 is YFSETQ in the germline V gene. The CDR3 nucleotides are TGCGCCAGCAGCAATTCCCCATCGGGACAGGGCTTTGGTGAGCAGTTCTTC. Translated: CASSNSPSGQGFGEQFF.

The table lists this clonotype with a count of one. V is TRBV7-2 and J is TRBJ1-4; the D gene is possibly TRBD1 (6 bases). Trimming left V 5 bases short and J 5 bases short, with 27 bases between. In germline, CDR1 is SGHTA, CDR2 FQGNSA. The CDR3 runs 19 residues. The CDR3 bases are TGTGCCAGCAGCCACCCACCGGGACACGGCTTAGTCGGAAATGAAAAACTGTTTTTT. Encoded protein: CASSHPPGHGLVGNEKLFF.

This clonotype was seen a handful of times. The J gene is TRBJ1-3, the V gene TRBV29-1, with 7 nucleotides matching TRBD1. CDR3 length: 14 residues. Trimming removed 6 bases from V and 1 base from J; junction bases left unmatched: 6. Germline CDR1 reads SQVTM; CDR2 reads ANQGSEA. This CDR3 is CSVHRGSSGNTIYF. The CDR3 nucleotides read TGCAGCGTGCACAGGGGTTCTTCTGGAAACACCATATATTTT.

This clonotype was found a few times. The V gene is TRBV12-3 or TRBV12-4, the J gene TRBJ1-1; D perhaps matches TRBD1 (6 bases). Trimming removed 2 bases at V and 2 bases at J, with 24 bases between. This CDR3 is 19 amino acids long. CDR3 residues: CASSLPESGVGGRNTEAFF. The CDR3 bases are TGTGCCAGCAGTTTACCGGAGAGTGGGGTTGGGGGCCGCAACACTGAAGCTTTCTTT.

The chain is built from TRBV4-3 and TRBJ1-4; D gene uncertain. With 0 bases removed from V and 7 bases from J, the gap between germline ends came to 18 bases. The CDR3 consists of 17 residues. Germline V gene sequence: CDR1 LGHNA, CDR2 YSLEER. Here the CDR3 reads CASSQDWKFRGGEKLFF. The CDR3 DNA reads TGCGCCAGCAGCCAAGATTGGAAGTTTCGGGGAGGTGAAAAACTGTTTTTT.

This clonotype was counted a few times. This chain uses TRBV12-3 or TRBV12-4 with TRBJ2-2; the D is unclear. Between the trimmed V and J ends, which lost 6 bases and 4 bases, there was a span of 9 bases. The CDR3 length is 13 residues. The CDR3 loop reads CASSPGLTGELFF. The CDR3 DNA is TGTGCCAGCAGCCCTGGCCTCACCGGGGAGCTGTTTTTT.

The J gene is TRBJ2-3, the V gene TRBV20-1; D not resolved. The CDR3 sequence is 13 residues long. Between the trimmed V and J ends, which lost 3 bases and 5 bases, there was a span of 12 bases. CDR1 and CDR2 from the germline V gene are DFQATT and SNEGSKA (reference sequence). The CDR3 DNA reads TGCAGTGCTAGTCCCGGTTTAAAAGATACGCAGTATTTT. It specifies CSASPGLKDTQYF.

V usage is TRBV28 and J usage is TRBJ1-3; the D is unclear. V dropped 3 bases and J dropped 0 bases, with 6 bases sitting between them. Per germline, CDR1 MDHEN and CDR2 SYDVKM. This CDR3 is built from 14 residues. CDR3 region: CASSFAGSGNTIYF. The CDR3 coding sequence is TGTGCCAGCAGTTTTGCGGGCTCTGGAAACACCATATATTTT.

The chain has TRBV7-9 and TRBJ2-5, with D possibly matching TRBD1 (6 bases). CDR3 size: 17 residues. From germline, CDR1 is SEHNR and CDR2 FQNEAQ (reference sequence). V lost 5 bases and J 2 bases, leaving 21 bases between the germline ends. DNA of the CDR3: TGTGCCAGCAGCCCGTTAAAGGGACAAGGATTTCAAGAGACCCAGTACTTC. Protein product: CASSPLKGQGFQETQYF.

This chain connects TRBV7-3 to TRBJ2-2; the D gene could be TRBD1 or TRBD2 (6 bases each). Trimming took 1 base from V and 2 from J, leaving 11 bases between them. From germline, CDR1 is SGHTA and CDR2 FQGTGA. The CDR3 extends over 16 amino acids. CDR3 DNA: TGTGCCAGCAGCTTAAATTGGGGGGCTAACACCGGGGAGCTGTTTTTT. This translates into CASSLNWGANTGELFF.

The J gene is TRBJ1-2, the V gene TRBV7-2; D remains ambiguous. Germline-derived CDR1 and CDR2 are SGHTA and FQGNSA. This CDR3 spans 14 amino acids. V was cut by 4 bases and J by 4 bases, with 13 bases left in between. CDR3 residues: CASSSSSRFYGYTF. The DNA for the CDR3 is TGTGCCAGCAGCTCCTCTTCGCGATTCTATGGCTACACCTTC.

The chain carries TRBV28 and TRBJ2-5, with D perhaps matching TRBD1 or TRBD2 (5 bases each). Germline assignment: CDR1 MDHEN and CDR2 SYDVKM. Trimming removed 5 bases at V and 5 bases at J, with 21 bases between. The CDR3 consists of 16 residues. CDR3 coding DNA: TGTGCCAGCAGTCCCCCGGGGACGAGGATTTGGGAGACCCAGTACTTC. Protein product: CASSPPGTRIWETQYF.

This clonotype was counted a few times. J is TRBJ2-7 and V is TRBV12-3 or TRBV12-4; 8 bases map to TRBD2. The CDR3 is 15 amino acids. Losses at the gene ends were 0 bases for V and 5 bases for J; bases not matched to a gene: 6. The CDR3 nucleotides are TGTGCCAGCAGTTTAGCCGGGAGGGCCCTGGACGAGCAGTACTTC. Its translation is CASSLAGRALDEQYF.

In its sample, this clonotype was seen a few times. This chain links TRBV20-1 with TRBJ2-3, with 7 bases aligning to TRBD1. The V gene end was trimmed by 1 base and the J gene end by 0 bases; junction bases not matched to a gene: 4. Germline V gives CDR1 DFQATT, CDR2 SNEGSKA (reference sequence). This CDR3 spans 15 amino acids. CDR3 nucleotide sequence: TGCAGTGCTAGAGCTTACAGGGGCAGCACAGATACGCAGTATTTT. It yields the protein CSARAYRGSTDTQYF.

The V and J genes are TRBV3-1 and TRBJ2-7; D is unresolved. V was trimmed by 0 bases and J by 3 bases, leaving 12 bases between them. From germline, CDR1 is LGHDT and CDR2 YNNKEL (reference sequence). The CDR3 has 15 amino acids. CDR3 sequence reads: CASSQELGRSYEQYF. For the CDR3, the DNA is TGTGCCAGCAGCCAAGAGCTGGGTCGCAGCTACGAGCAGTACTTC.

This clonotype was counted a few times. The rearrangement links TRBV6-5 to TRBJ2-7; 9 bases fit TRBD2. Looked up from germline, CDR1 is MNHEY and CDR2 is SVGAGI. Germline trimming cut 2 bases from V and 5 bases from J; bases unmatched to any gene: 7. This CDR3 is built from 15 residues. The CDR3 nucleotides read TGTGCCAGCAGTTACGGTGCGGGAGGGCCCAACGAGCAGTACTTC. This encodes CASSYGAGGPNEQYF.

This clonotype was seen more than once but under ten times. The genes are TRBV20-1 and TRBJ1-5, with D perhaps matching TRBD1 (5 bases). The CDR3 has 13 residues. Germline CDR1 is DFQATT and CDR2 is SNEGSKA (reference sequence). Trimming removed 3 bases at V and 6 bases at J, with 12 bases between. The CDR3 coding sequence is TGCAGTGCTAGCCCCCAGGGTGGTCAGCCCCAGCATTTT. Translating gives CSASPQGGQPQHF.

This clonotype has a handful of counts. This chain links TRBV10-3 with TRBJ1-6; D gene uncertain. Germline-derived CDR1 and CDR2 are ENHRY and SYGVKD. This CDR3 has 14 amino acids. Deletions cut 4 bases from V and 10 bases from J, with 14 bases between. CDR3: CAISGGFSWSPLHF. CDR3 bases: TGTGCCATCAGTGGAGGGTTTTCTTGGTCACCCCTCCACTTT.

This clonotype occurred a few times. The CDR3 reads CASSQREVGPDTQYF. Here the CDR3 DNA reads TGCGCCAGCAGCCAGAGGGAGGTCGGGCCAGATACGCAGTATTTT. The chain couples TRBV4-1 to TRBJ2-3, with D perhaps TRBD2 (6 bases). Germline V gene data show CDR1 as MGHRA and CDR2 as YSYEKL. The CDR3 sequence is 15 residues long. Trimming left V 3 bases short and J 4 bases short, with 14 bases between.

This clonotype has just a few counts. The chain is built from TRBV9 and TRBJ2-5; TRBD2 agrees at 10 bases. V trimming: 1 base; J trimming: 4 bases; junction bases outside the gene matches: 7. This CDR3 contains 16 residues. Germline V gene sequence: CDR1 SGDLS, CDR2 YYNGEE. The CDR3 loop is CASSVLSGRAGETQYF. In DNA form, the CDR3 reads TGTGCCAGCAGCGTATTGAGCGGGAGGGCCGGAGAGACCCAGTACTTC.

This clonotype was counted at least ten times. The chain employs TRBV10-3 and TRBJ1-1; tentative D call: TRBD1 (5 bases). CDR1 and CDR2 from the germline V gene are ENHRY and SYGVKD. There are 13 residues in the CDR3. V was cut by 4 bases and J by 0 bases, with 6 bases left in between. CDR3 coding DNA: TGTGCCATCAGTGGGACATTGAACACTGAAGCTTTCTTT. Residues: CAISGTLNTEAFF.

This clonotype was found a few times. The chain is built from TRBV30 and TRBJ1-2; the match to TRBD1 covers 8 bases. The V gene end was trimmed by 2 bases and the J gene end by 3 bases; junction bases not matched to a gene: 5. The length of the CDR3 is 14 residues. Germline values: CDR1 GTSNPN, CDR2 SVGIG (reference sequence). CDR3 sequence: CAWSIGTGHYGYTF. The CDR3, as DNA: TGTGCCTGGAGTATCGGGACAGGTCACTATGGCTACACCTTC.

The count of this clonotype is one. V and J are TRBV12-3 or TRBV12-4 and TRBJ2-7; D is ambiguous. The length of the CDR3 is 14 residues. V lost 3 bases, J lost 3 bases, and 12 bases lay in between. For the CDR3, the DNA is TGTGCCAGCAGTTTCGGAGTCTATAACTACGAGCAGTACTTC. It is translated as CASSFGVYNYEQYF.

V gene TRBV20-1 combines with J gene TRBJ2-2; 7 bases match TRBD2. Per the germline V gene, CDR1 is DFQATT and CDR2 is SNEGSKA (reference sequence). This CDR3 contains 14 residues. V dropped 6 bases and J dropped 6; count of bases not matched to a gene: 10. CDR3 in DNA: TGCAGTGCCCTAGGGAGGACTAGATCCGGGGAGCTGTTTTTT. Amino acids: CSALGRTRSGELFF.

V and J are TRBV20-1 and TRBJ2-1, with D perhaps TRBD2 (6 bases). The V end was cut by 4 bases, the J end by 7 bases, with 20 bases between. Germline V gene lookup returns CDR1 DFQATT and CDR2 SNEGSKA (reference sequence). There are 15 residues in the CDR3. The CDR3: CSATRFSGVGNEQFF. The DNA of the CDR3 is TGCAGTGCTACCCGGTTTTCGGGAGTAGGTAATGAGCAGTTCTTC.

The chain couples TRBV4-3 to TRBJ2-5, with 7 bases identical to TRBD2. This CDR3 has 16 residues. V lost 4 bases and J lost 0; bases outside the gene matches: 8. The V gene's germline CDR1 is LGHNA and CDR2 YSLEER. The CDR3 sequence: CASSPLLALYQETQYF. The CDR3, as DNA: TGCGCCAGCAGCCCCCTACTAGCGCTCTACCAAGAGACCCAGTACTTC.

This chain joins TRBV27 and TRBJ1-5; 12 nucleotides agree with TRBD1. This CDR3 region has 16 residues. Trimming took 3 bases from V and 2 from J; bases not matched to a gene: 2. The V gene's germline CDR1 is MNHEY and CDR2 SMNVEV (reference sequence). The CDR3 bases are TGTGCCAGCAGTTTGGGGACAGGGGGCGGCAATCAGCCCCAGCATTTT. It is translated as CASSLGTGGGNQPQHF.

The V and J genes are TRBV6-2 or TRBV6-3 and TRBJ2-5, with D tentatively TRBD2 (5 bases). This CDR3 is built from 15 residues. V was cut by 0 bases and J by 4 bases, with 12 bases left in between. Germline CDR1 MNHEY, CDR2 SVGEGT. In nucleotides, the CDR3 is TGTGCCAGCAGTTACTCGCGAGGGATCGGAGAGACCCAGTACTTC. This codes for CASSYSRGIGETQYF.